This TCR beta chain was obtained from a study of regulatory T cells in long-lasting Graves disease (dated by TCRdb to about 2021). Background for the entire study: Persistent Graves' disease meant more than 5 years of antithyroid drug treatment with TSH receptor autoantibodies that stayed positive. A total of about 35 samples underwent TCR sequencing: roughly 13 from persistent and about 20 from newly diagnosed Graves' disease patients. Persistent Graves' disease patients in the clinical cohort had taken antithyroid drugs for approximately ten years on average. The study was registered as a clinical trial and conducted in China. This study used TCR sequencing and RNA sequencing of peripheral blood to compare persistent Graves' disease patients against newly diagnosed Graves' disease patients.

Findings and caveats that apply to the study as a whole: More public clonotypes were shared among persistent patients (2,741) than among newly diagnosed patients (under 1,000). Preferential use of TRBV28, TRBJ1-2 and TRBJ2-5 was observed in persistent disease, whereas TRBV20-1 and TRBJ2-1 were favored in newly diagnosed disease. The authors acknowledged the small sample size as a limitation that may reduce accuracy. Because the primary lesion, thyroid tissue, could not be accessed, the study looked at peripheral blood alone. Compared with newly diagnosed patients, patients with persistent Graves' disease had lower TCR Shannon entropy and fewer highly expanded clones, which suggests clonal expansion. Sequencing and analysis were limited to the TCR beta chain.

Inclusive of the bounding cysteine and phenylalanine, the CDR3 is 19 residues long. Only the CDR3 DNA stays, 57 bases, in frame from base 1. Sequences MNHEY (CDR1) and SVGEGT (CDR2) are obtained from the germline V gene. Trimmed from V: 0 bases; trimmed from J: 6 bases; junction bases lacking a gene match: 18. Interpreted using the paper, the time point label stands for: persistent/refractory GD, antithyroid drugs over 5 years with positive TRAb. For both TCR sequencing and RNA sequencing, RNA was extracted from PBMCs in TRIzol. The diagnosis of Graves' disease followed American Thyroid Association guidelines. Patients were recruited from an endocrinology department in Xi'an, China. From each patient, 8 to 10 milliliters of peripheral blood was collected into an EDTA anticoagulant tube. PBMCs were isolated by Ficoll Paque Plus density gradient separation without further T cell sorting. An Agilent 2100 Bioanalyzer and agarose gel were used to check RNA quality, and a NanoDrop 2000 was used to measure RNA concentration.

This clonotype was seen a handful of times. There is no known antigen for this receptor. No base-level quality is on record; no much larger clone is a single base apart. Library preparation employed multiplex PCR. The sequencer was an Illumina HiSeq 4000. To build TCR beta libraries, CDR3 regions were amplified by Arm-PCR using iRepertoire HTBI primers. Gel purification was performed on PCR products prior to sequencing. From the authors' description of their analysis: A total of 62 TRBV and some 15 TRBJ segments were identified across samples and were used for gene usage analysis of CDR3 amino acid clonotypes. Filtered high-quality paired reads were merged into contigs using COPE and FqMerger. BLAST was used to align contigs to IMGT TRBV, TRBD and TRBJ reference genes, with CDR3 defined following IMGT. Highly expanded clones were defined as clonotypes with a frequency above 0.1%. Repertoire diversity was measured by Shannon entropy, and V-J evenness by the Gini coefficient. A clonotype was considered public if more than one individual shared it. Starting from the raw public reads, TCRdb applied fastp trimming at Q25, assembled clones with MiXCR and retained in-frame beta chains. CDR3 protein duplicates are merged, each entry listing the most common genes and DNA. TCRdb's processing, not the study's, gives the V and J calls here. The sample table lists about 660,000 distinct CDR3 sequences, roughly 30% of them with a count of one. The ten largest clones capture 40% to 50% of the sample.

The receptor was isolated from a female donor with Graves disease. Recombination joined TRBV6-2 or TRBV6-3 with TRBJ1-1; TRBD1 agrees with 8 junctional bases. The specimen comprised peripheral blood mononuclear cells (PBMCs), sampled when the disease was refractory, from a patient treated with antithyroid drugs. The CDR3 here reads CASSYSIGRLDRVRSEAFF. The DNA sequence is TGTGCCAGCAGTTACTCGATCGGACGGTTGGACAGGGTCAGGTCTGAAGCTTTCTTT.